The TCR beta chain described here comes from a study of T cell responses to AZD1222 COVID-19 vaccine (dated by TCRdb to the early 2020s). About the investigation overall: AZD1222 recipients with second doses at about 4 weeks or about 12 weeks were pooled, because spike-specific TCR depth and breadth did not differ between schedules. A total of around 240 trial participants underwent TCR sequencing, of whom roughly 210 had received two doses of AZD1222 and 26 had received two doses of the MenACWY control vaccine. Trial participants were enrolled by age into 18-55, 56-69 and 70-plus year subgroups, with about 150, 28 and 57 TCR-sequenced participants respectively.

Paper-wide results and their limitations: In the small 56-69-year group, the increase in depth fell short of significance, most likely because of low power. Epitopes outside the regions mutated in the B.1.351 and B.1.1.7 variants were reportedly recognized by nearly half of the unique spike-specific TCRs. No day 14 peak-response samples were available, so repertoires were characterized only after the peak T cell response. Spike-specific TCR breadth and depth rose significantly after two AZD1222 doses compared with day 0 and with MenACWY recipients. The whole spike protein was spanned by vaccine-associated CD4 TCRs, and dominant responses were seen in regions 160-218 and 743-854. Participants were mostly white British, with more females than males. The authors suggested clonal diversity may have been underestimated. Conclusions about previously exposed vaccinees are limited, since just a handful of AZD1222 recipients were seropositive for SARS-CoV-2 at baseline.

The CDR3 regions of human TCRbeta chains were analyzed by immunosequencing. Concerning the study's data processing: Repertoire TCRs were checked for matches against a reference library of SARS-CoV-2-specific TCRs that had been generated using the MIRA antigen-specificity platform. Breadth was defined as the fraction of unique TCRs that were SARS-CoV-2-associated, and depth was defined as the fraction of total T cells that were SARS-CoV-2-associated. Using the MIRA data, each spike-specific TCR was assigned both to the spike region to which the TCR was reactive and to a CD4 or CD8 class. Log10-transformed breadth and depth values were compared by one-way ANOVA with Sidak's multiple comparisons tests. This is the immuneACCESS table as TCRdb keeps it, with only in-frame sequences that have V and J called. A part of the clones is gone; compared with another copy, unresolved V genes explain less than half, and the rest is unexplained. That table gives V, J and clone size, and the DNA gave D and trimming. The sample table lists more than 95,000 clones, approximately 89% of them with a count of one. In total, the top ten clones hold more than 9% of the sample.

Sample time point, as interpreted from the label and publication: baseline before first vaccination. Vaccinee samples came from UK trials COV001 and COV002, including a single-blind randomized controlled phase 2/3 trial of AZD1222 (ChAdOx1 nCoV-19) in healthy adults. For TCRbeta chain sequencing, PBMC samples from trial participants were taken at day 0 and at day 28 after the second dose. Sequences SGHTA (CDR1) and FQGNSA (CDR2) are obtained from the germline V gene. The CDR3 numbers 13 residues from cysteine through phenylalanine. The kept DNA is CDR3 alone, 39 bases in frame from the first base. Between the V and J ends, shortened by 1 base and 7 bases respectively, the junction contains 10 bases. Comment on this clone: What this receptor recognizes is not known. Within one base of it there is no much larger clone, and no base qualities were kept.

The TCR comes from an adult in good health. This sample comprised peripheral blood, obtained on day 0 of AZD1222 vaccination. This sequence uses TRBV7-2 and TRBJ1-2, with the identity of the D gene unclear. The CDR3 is CASSLDQATGYTF. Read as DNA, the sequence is TGTGCCAGCAGCTTAGACCAGGCGACTGGCTACACCTTC.